This TCR beta chain is from a study of control samples from healthy donors and cancer patients. Germline V gene lookup returns CDR1 SGHDN and CDR2 FVKESK. The germline V and J ends were trimmed by 3 bases and 2 bases, with 16 bases remaining between them. The CDR3 spans 17 residues. Some clones are missing from TCRdb's copy, which holds only in-frame ones; the method was immunoSEQ multiplex PCR. The sample includes roughly 160,000 clones, around 88% of them seen just once. The receptor's source is a woman aged 25-40 years in good health. Sequences were obtained from blood. The chain employs TRBV14 and TRBJ2-2; perhaps TRBD1 as D (6 bases). DNA of the CDR3: TGTGCCAGCAGCCAGACTTCCCTGGACAGTAACACCGGGGAGCTGTTTTTT. Its translation is CASSQTSLDSNTGELFF.